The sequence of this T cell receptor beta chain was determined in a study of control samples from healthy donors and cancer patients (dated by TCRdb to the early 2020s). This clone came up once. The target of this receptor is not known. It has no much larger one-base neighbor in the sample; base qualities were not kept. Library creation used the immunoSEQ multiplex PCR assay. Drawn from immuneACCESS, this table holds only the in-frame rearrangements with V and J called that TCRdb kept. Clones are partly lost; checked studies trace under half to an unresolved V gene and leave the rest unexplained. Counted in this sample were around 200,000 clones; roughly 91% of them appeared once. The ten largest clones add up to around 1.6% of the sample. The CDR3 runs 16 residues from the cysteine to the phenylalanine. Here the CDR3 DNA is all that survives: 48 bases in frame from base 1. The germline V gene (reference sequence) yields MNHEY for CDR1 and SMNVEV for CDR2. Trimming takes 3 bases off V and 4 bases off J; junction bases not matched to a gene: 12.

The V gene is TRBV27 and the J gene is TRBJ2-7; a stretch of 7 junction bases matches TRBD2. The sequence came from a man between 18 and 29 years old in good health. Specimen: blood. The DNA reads TGTGCCAGCAGTTTCCACTCGGGGGGTAGAGGATACGAGCAGTACTTC. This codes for CASSFHSGGRGYEQYF.